This TCR beta chain was recorded in a study of blood T cell repertoires in COVID-19. On the study more broadly: COVID-19 samples, acute and convalescent, were from the United States, Italy and Spain. In each case, the material was cDNA or gDNA derived from T cells, B-cell-depleted T cells, or PBMCs.

The length of the CDR3 is 16 residues. Germline-derived CDR1 and CDR2 are LGHDT and YNNKEL (reference sequence). The junction had 6 bases not matched to a gene; V was cut back by 4 bases and J by 2 bases. Sequenced by immunoSEQ multiplex PCR; TCRdb stores in-frame clones only, minus some. The table has around 70,000 clones, about nine tenths seen once. The chain combines TRBV3-1 (or the pseudogene TRBV3-2) with TRBJ1-3; TRBD1 aligns across 9 bases. Material: peripheral blood. The TCR was taken from an elderly woman with active or convalescent COVID-19. CDR3 in amino acids: CASSRQQGAPGNTIYF. In nucleotides, the CDR3 is TGTGCCAGCAGCCGCCAACAGGGGGCGCCTGGAAACACCATATATTTT.